This T cell receptor beta chain came from a study of radiation and T cells in renal cell carcinoma. Points from the study as a whole: From baseline, blood top tumor clonotypes peaked at 2 weeks post-radiation.

Some clones are missing from TCRdb's copy, which holds only in-frame ones; the method was immunoSEQ multiplex PCR. Of roughly 170,000 clones in the sample, 88% were seen once. The table lists this clone with a count of one. Its antigen remains unidentified. The time point here: blood 4 weeks post-SBRT, at nephrectomy. Stated treatment: 15 Gy SBRT to primary tumor, nephrectomy 4 weeks later. The sample consisted of blood, taken from a patient whose treatment included radiotherapy and nephrectomy. This sequence was found in a woman in her forties or fifties with renal cell carcinoma.

This chain's CDR3 is CASSFRQGNTEAFF. Here the CDR3 DNA reads TGTGCCAGCTCATTTCGACAGGGCAACACTGAAGCTTTCTTT. J is TRBJ1-1 and V is TRBV18, with 7 bases aligning to TRBD1. Germline V gene data show CDR1 as KGHSH and CDR2 as LQKENI. The CDR3 sequence is 14 residues long. V lost 5 bases, J lost 2 bases, and 5 bases stayed unmatched.